Below, one T cell receptor (beta chain) is given with its context. In the authors' workflow: Estimation of nucleated cell counts relied on the amplification of reference gene primers. Sequencing was performed with immunoSEQ multiplex PCR; in TCRdb, only in-frame clones are kept and a portion is missing. D and trimming come from the DNA, and the V and J calls and clone size come from that table. The sample holds 200,000 to 300,000 clones, about nine tenths seen once. The data originate from a study of blood T cell repertoires in COVID-19. Turning to the study itself: From the United States, Italy and Spain came samples of acute and convalescent COVID-19. PBMCs, B-cell-depleted T cells, or T cells were the source of the cDNA or gDNA that made up the material.

The germline V and J ends were trimmed by 3 bases and 10 bases, with 13 bases remaining between them. The CDR3 consists of 14 residues. CDR1 MRHNA and CDR2 SNTAGT come from the germline V gene. Sequencing used peripheral blood. The chain joins TRBV6-4 to TRBJ1-6; D is undetermined. The receptor's source is a woman aged 60 to 75 who had recovered from COVID-19. DNA for the CDR3: TGTGCCAGCAGTGAAGGAGAACGGAGGTCACCCCTCCACTTT. It encodes CASSEGERRSPLHF.